Reported below is one TCR beta chain. Original processing notes: Reference gene primer amplification gave nucleated cell count estimates. The method was immunoSEQ multiplex PCR; TCRdb's version includes in-frame clones alone and lacks a portion of them. V, J and clone size are those of that table, while D and trimming were read from the DNA. The sample yields approximately 150,000 clones, about nine tenths seen once. These data belong to a study of blood T cell repertoires in COVID-19. The age range of participants was about 18 to 95 years, with residence in fewer than 25 US areas. Participants were placed into cohorts based on the clinical history they reported. A case of COVID-19 had been met by exposed participants within 2 weeks before study entry. Germline V gene data show CDR1 as SGHNT and CDR2 as YYREEE (reference sequence). The CDR3 contains 11 residues. V lost 2 bases and J lost 5, with 4 bases in between.

What was sequenced was PBMCs or T cells enriched from blood (not recorded which). This chain uses TRBV5-4 with TRBJ2-5; D is unresolved. This clonotype originated in a woman in her forties who had been exposed to COVID-19. The CDR3 coding sequence is TGTGCCAGCAGCTTTGAGGAGACCCAGTACTTC. Translated, it gives CASSFEETQYF.